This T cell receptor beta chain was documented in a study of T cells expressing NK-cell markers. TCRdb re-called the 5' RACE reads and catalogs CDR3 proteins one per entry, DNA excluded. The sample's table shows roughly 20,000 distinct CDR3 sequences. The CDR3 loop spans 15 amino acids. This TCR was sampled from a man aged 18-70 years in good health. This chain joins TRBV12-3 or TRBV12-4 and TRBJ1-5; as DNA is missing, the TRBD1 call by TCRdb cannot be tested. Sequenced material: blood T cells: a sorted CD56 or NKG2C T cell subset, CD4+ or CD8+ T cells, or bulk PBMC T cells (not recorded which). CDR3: CASSTTGYSNQPQHF.